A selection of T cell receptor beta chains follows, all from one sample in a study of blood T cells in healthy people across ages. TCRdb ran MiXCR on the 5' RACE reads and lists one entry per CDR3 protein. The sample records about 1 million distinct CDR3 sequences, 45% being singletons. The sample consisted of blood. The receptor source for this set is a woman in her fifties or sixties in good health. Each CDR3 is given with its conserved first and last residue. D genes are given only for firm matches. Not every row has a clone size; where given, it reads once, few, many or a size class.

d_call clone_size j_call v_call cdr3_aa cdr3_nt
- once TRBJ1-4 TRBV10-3 CAISTDRTTNEKLFF TGTGCCATCAGCACAGACAGGACCACTAATGAAAAACTGTTTTTT
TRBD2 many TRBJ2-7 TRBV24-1 CATSDPGGTGGEQYF TGTGCCACCAGTGATCCCGGGGGTACGGGAGGAGAGCAGTACTTC
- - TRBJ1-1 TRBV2 CASSEEEGTTEAFF TGTGCCAGCAGTGAAGAGGAGGGTACCACTGAAGCTTTCTTT
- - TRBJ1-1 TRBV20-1 CSARVGGEGVNTEAFF TGCAGTGCTAGAGTCGGGGGCGAAGGGGTAAACACTGAAGCTTTCTTT
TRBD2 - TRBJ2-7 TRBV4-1 CASSYTTSGGSYEQYF TGCGCCAGCAGCTATACGACTAGCGGGGGGTCCTACGAGCAGTACTTC
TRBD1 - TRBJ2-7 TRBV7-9 CASSPRTGLPYEQYF TGTGCCAGCAGCCCCAGGACAGGATTGCCCTACGAGCAGTACTTC
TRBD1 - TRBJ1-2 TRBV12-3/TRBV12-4 CASSLGSTGANYGYTF TGTGCCAGCAGTTTAGGATCGACAGGGGCCAACTATGGCTACACCTTC
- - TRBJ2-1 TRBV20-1 CSAREGAGGVGGRNEQFF TGCAGTGCTAGAGAGGGGGCCGGGGGAGTGGGAGGAAGGAATGAGCAGTTCTTC
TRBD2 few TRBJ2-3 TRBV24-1 CATSGSGREPTDTQYF TGTGCCACCAGTGGGAGTGGGCGGGAGCCGACAGATACGCAGTATTTT
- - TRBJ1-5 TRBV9 CASSFGGNNQPQHF TGTGCCAGCAGCTTTGGGGGGAACAATCAGCCCCAGCATTTT
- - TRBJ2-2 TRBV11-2 CVSSLDGSGTGELFF TGTGTCAGCAGCTTAGACGGGTCCGGGACCGGGGAGCTGTTTTTT
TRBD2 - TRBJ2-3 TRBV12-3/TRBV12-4 CASSSVVAGGTSTDTQYF TGTGCCAGCAGTTCGGTAGTAGCGGGAGGTACCAGCACAGATACGCAGTATTTT